Following are 26 T cell receptor beta chains from one sample sequenced in a study of regulatory T cells in long-lasting Graves disease. Time point here: newly diagnosed GD, antithyroid drugs for less than 3 months. The authors made the TCR library using RNA they extracted from PBMCs. Through Arm-PCR of CDR3 regions and iRepertoire HTBI primers, TCR beta libraries were built. TCRdb independently ran MiXCR on the multiplex PCR reads; one entry per CDR3 protein. The sample records 400,000 to 450,000 distinct CDR3 sequences, about 15% being singletons. These data also formed part of another study, on T cells in Graves' hyperthyroidism and ophthalmopathy.

The specimen was peripheral blood mononuclear cells (PBMCs), collected at new diagnosis, from a patient treated with antithyroid drugs. The source of these receptors is a woman between 25 and 40 years old with Graves disease.

This clonotype was counted many times. This chain links TRBV6-2 or TRBV6-3 with TRBJ2-3; the match to TRBD1 covers 7 bases. The CDR3 is 15 residues long. V lost 5 bases to trimming and J lost 2 bases; unmatched junction nucleotides: 7. Germline V CDR1 and CDR2: MNHEY, SVGEGT. The CDR3 coding sequence is TGTGCCAGCAGTCCTCGGACAGGAATCACAGATACGCAGTATTTT. It encodes CASSPRTGITDTQYF.

At least ten counts were recorded for this clonotype. The chain is built from TRBV3-1 and TRBJ2-7; 11 positions match TRBD1. V lost 4 bases to trimming and J lost 2 bases; unmatched junction nucleotides: 7. CDR3 length: 16 residues. Germline CDR1 LGHDT, CDR2 YNNKEL (reference sequence). The DNA of the CDR3 is TGTGCCAGCAGCCCACTCCCGGGACAGGGGGCCTACGAGCAGTACTTC. This encodes CASSPLPGQGAYEQYF.

The chain uses TRBV20-1 and TRBJ1-1; D gene unclear. The V gene's germline CDR1 is DFQATT and CDR2 SNEGSKA (reference sequence). Trimming pared 7 bases from V and 0 bases from J, leaving 9 bases between. The CDR3 has 12 residues. In nucleotides, the CDR3 is TGCAGTGTTCCCCGGATGAACACTGAAGCTTTCTTT. Protein sequence: CSVPRMNTEAFF.

The gene calls are TRBV4-2 and TRBJ2-1, with TRBD2 matching over 13 bases. V lost 0 bases, J lost 1 base, and 6 bases stayed unmatched. CDR1 is LGHNA and CDR2 is YNFKEQ in the germline V gene. This CDR3 comprises 19 residues. The CDR3 is CASSQELAGGGLSYNEQFF. CDR3 nucleotide sequence: TGTGCCAGCAGCCAAGAACTAGCGGGAGGGGGGCTTTCCTACAATGAGCAGTTCTTC.

The sample holds many counts of this clonotype. The gene calls are TRBV5-6 and TRBJ1-1; D remains unclear. This CDR3 is built from 12 residues. Germline values: CDR1 SGHDT, CDR2 YYEEEE. V lost 4 bases to trimming and J lost 8 bases, with 12 bases between them. The CDR3 DNA reads TGTGCCAGCAGCCTCGTCGGGAGGGAAGCTTTCTTT. As protein: CASSLVGREAFF.

This clonotype was detected a few times. The chain has TRBV18 and TRBJ2-7, with D unclear. Per the germline V gene, CDR1 is KGHSH and CDR2 is LQKENI. V lost 3 bases, J lost 6 bases, and 15 bases lay in between. This CDR3 region has 14 residues. The CDR3 reads CASSPVEAGIEQYF. The DNA of the CDR3 is TGTGCCAGCTCACCGGTGGAAGCCGGTATCGAGCAGTACTTC.

This clonotype was observed many times. The chain combines TRBV5-1 with TRBJ1-1; D is perhaps TRBD1 (6 bases). The length of the CDR3 is 15 residues. The germline V gene encodes CDR1 SGHRS and CDR2 YFSETQ. Trimming took off 0 bases at V and 2 bases at J, with 11 bases between the two ends. The CDR3 nucleotides are TGCGCCAGCAGCTTGGATGGACAGCCCAACACTGAAGCTTTCTTT. Translated, it gives CASSLDGQPNTEAFF.

In its sample, this clonotype was seen a few times. The chain combines TRBV20-1 with TRBJ2-7, with TRBD2 matching 13 bases. CDR1 is DFQATT, CDR2 SNEGSKA, per germline (reference sequence). The CDR3 has 14 amino acids. V gave up 1 base and J gave up 11 bases; unmatched junction bases: 8. The CDR3 spells CSARGTSGRASEYF. CDR3 nucleotide sequence: TGCAGTGCTAGAGGCACTAGCGGGAGGGCCTCGGAGTACTTC.

This clonotype was counted ten times or more. The chain combines TRBV20-1 with TRBJ2-5; D possibly corresponds to TRBD2 (5 bases). Germline CDR1 is DFQATT and CDR2 is SNEGSKA (reference sequence). This CDR3 comprises 15 residues. V gave up 0 bases and J gave up 0 bases, with 11 bases separating them. Written as DNA, the CDR3 is TGCAGTGCTAGAGATCAATCCGGGGACCAAGAGACCCAGTACTTC. This encodes CSARDQSGDQETQYF.

Many counts were recorded for this clonotype. DNA of the CDR3: TGTGCCACCAGCAGAGATCGGGAGGGCGAGCAGTACTTC. Protein sequence: CATSRDREGEQYF. V usage is TRBV15 and J usage is TRBJ2-7, with 8 positions matching TRBD2. Germline V CDR1 and CDR2: LNHNV, YYDKDF (reference sequence). With 0 bases clipped from V and 6 bases from J, the junction kept 1 base outside the gene matches. The CDR3 covers 13 residues.

This clonotype was detected many times. The genes are TRBV20-1 and TRBJ2-2, with no clear D. The germline CDR1 and CDR2 sequences are DFQATT and SNEGSKA (reference sequence). CDR3 length: 13 amino acids. V was cut by 0 bases and J by 6 bases, with 8 bases left in between. This chain's CDR3 is CSARDLGAGELFF. The CDR3 DNA sequence: TGCAGTGCTAGAGACCTAGGCGCCGGGGAGCTGTTTTTT.

Comment on this clonotype: This may be a read error, as it is one base from a much larger clone. V is TRBV6-1 and J is TRBJ1-3; 8 positions match TRBD1. Germline V gene data show CDR1 as MNHNS and CDR2 as SASEGT. This CDR3 contains 15 residues. The CDR3 protein is CASSPGQAPGNTVYF. The CDR3, as DNA: TGTGCCAGCAGCCCGGGACAGGCCCCTGGAAACACCGTATATTTT.

This clonotype appeared a few times. The chain links TRBV19 to TRBJ1-2; the D is unclear. CDR1 is LNHDA and CDR2 is SQIVND in the germline V gene (reference sequence). The CDR3 length is 12 residues. V lost 5 bases and J 3 bases, leaving 7 bases between the germline ends. CDR3 region: CASSSGYYGYTF. The CDR3 coding sequence is TGTGCCAGTAGTTCCGGGTACTATGGCTACACCTTC.

The sample holds a few counts of this clonotype. This sequence joins TRBV30 and TRBJ1-1; 9 bases match TRBD1. The germline gives CDR1 GTSNPN, CDR2 SVGIG (reference sequence). Trimming cost V 8 bases and J 3 bases; bases outside gene matches: 10. CDR3 length: 14 amino acids. The CDR3 sequence: CARRYRGRDTEAFF. The CDR3 DNA follows: TGTGCCAGACGTTACAGGGGGCGCGACACTGAAGCTTTCTTT.

In its sample, this clonotype was seen many times. The V gene is TRBV10-3, the J gene TRBJ1-2; a possible D gene is TRBD1 (6 bases). The V gene lost 4 bases and the J gene lost 3 bases, with 15 bases spanning the gap. Germline lookup yields CDR1 ENHRY and CDR2 SYGVKD. The CDR3 has 15 residues. CDR3 in amino acids: CAISGNKGVDYGYTF. The CDR3 DNA reads TGTGCCATCAGTGGGAATAAGGGGGTGGACTATGGCTACACCTTC.

This clonotype was recorded at least ten times. The V and J genes are TRBV11-2 and TRBJ1-3; D not resolved. V lost 4 bases, J lost 0 bases, and 25 bases lay in between. CDR1 is SGHAT and CDR2 is FQNNGV in the germline V gene. There are 20 residues in the CDR3. The CDR3 is CASSSPQILTTAISGNTIYF. In DNA form, the CDR3 reads TGTGCCAGCAGCTCCCCCCAAATTCTAACGACGGCGATCTCTGGAAACACCATATATTTT.

At least ten counts were recorded for this clonotype. The V gene is TRBV5-1, the J gene TRBJ2-3; D may be TRBD1 (6 bases). Trimming stripped 4 bases from V and 0 bases from J, with 12 bases between. CDR3 length: 15 residues. Germline lookup yields CDR1 SGHRS and CDR2 YFSETQ. CDR3: CASSPWTASTDTQYF. The DNA for the CDR3 is TGCGCCAGCAGCCCCTGGACAGCTAGCACAGATACGCAGTATTTT.

This clonotype was observed many times. This chain links TRBV4-1 with TRBJ1-5, with 8 bases aligning to TRBD1. This CDR3 is built from 15 residues. CDR1 MGHRA and CDR2 YSYEKL come from the germline V gene. Unmatched junction bases numbered 7, after V lost 3 bases and J lost 6 bases. Here the CDR3 reads CASSQEDRDGQPQHF. CDR3 coding DNA: TGCGCCAGCAGCCAGGAGGACAGGGACGGTCAGCCCCAGCATTTT.

This clonotype occurred many times. The rearrangement joins TRBV12-3 or TRBV12-4 to TRBJ2-7, with D perhaps matching TRBD1 or TRBD2 (5 bases each). CDR3 size: 14 residues. The germline V and J ends were trimmed by 7 bases and 7 bases, with 20 bases remaining between them. CDR3 amino acids: CASMVGGFGQEQYF. As DNA, the CDR3 is TGTGCCAGCATGGTTGGGGGATTTGGTCAGGAGCAGTACTTC.

This clonotype has a handful of counts. J is TRBJ2-2 and V is TRBV30, with 10 bases lining up with TRBD2. CDR1 is GTSNPN and CDR2 is SVGIG in the germline V gene (reference sequence). The CDR3 length is 15 residues. With 2 bases clipped from V and 5 bases from J, the junction kept 5 bases outside the gene matches. The CDR3 loop reads CAWSLAGVGTGELFF. Here the CDR3 DNA reads TGTGCCTGGAGTCTAGCGGGAGTTGGGACCGGGGAGCTGTTTTTT.

This clonotype was recorded a few times. This sequence joins TRBV6-2 or TRBV6-3 and TRBJ2-2, with D perhaps TRBD2 (6 bases). The CDR3 has 16 residues. Germline CDR1 and CDR2: MNHEY and SVGEGT. V was clipped by 4 bases and J by 2 bases, with 14 bases between them. The DNA for the CDR3 is TGTGCCAGCAGTTCCCCTTCGGCGGGAAACACCGGGGAGCTGTTTTTT. Residues: CASSSPSAGNTGELFF.

This clonotype occurred many times. The chain is built from TRBV11-2 and TRBJ2-7; TRBD2 matches at 10 bases. V was clipped by 5 bases and J by 1 base; unmatched bases: 2. CDR3 length equals 14 residues. Per the germline V gene, CDR1 is SGHAT and CDR2 is FQNNGV. CDR3 residues: CASSGSGRSYEQYF. CDR3 in DNA: TGTGCCAGCAGCGGTAGCGGGAGGTCCTACGAGCAGTACTTC.

Ten or more counts support this clonotype. This rearrangement joins TRBV7-2 to TRBJ2-7; D could derive from TRBD1 or TRBD2 (6 bases each). Germline assignment: CDR1 SGHTA and CDR2 FQGNSA. The CDR3 is 16 amino acids. V gave up 5 bases and J gave up 6 bases, with 23 bases separating them. The CDR3 bases are TGTGCCAGCAGCCTAACCCGGGGGCGAATCCATCCCGAGCAGTACTTC. It is translated as CASSLTRGRIHPEQYF.

The gene calls are TRBV20-1 and TRBJ1-2; D ambiguous. The CDR3 covers 12 residues. Germline-derived CDR1 and CDR2 are DFQATT and SNEGSKA (reference sequence). Trimming left V 1 base short and J 4 bases short, with 7 bases between. CDR3 residues: CSARVGGYGYTF. The CDR3 nucleotides read TGCAGTGCTAGAGTCGGAGGCTATGGCTACACCTTC.

This clonotype was counted only a few times. The rearrangement joins TRBV7-6 to TRBJ1-3; D unclear. V lost 1 base and J 3 bases, leaving 13 bases between the germline ends. In germline, CDR1 is SGHVS, CDR2 FNYEAQ. This CDR3 comprises 16 residues. The CDR3 here is CASSLETNFYGNTIYF. CDR3 DNA: TGTGCCAGCAGCTTAGAGACCAACTTTTATGGAAACACCATATATTTT.

At least ten counts were recorded for this clonotype. This sequence joins TRBV20-1 and TRBJ2-4; 12 nucleotides line up with TRBD2. This CDR3 comprises 19 residues. Germline loops: CDR1 DFQATT, CDR2 SNEGSKA (reference sequence). J gave up 3 bases and V 4 bases, and 16 bases lay outside the gene matches. CDR3 sequence reads: CSATLPLAGGLGVKNIQYF. The DNA of the CDR3 is TGCAGTGCTACCCTGCCCCTAGCGGGGGGGTTGGGAGTCAAAAACATTCAGTACTTC.